The clone carrying this TCR beta chain was seen repeatedly, ten times or more. This record belongs to a study of human T cells and chemical hapten exposure. Study overall: Among samples, TCR yields varied mainly because of small differences in pooled library volume.

The CDR3 has 15 amino acids. The germline V gene has CDR1 SQVTM and CDR2 ANQGSEA. The V end was cut by 4 bases, the J end by 1 base, with 15 bases between. Noted time point: healthy volunteer bleed at 6 weeks. Unfractionated whole blood served as the source for total RNA extraction. As the library was built, unique molecular identifiers were attached to individual cDNA molecules. TCRdb independently ran MiXCR on the RACE reads; one entry per CDR3 protein. This table holds fewer than 100,000 distinct CDR3 sequences, about 8.6% found once. The material sequenced was whole blood. The chain joins TRBV29-1 to TRBJ2-3; D gene unclear. The TCR was taken from a female donor in good health. Some clones in this sample may be carry-over from other donors' samples. The CDR3 DNA sequence: TGCAGCGTTGGATGGCGTACCCGCGGCACAGATACGCAGTATTTT. Its translation is CSVGWRTRGTDTQYF.